Listed here is a single T cell receptor beta chain. Its antigen is unidentified. The source of the sample is a study of cytomegalovirus exposure and HLA in healthy donors. Study conclusions and caveats: In all likelihood, a cluster of highly shared sequence variants was a sequencing artifact. The authors listed 180 or so TCR beta chains as cytomegalovirus-associated. When a later analysis was performed, an Asian-associated ancestry cluster reportedly had fewer N-insertions than the approximately 700-donor mean.

Researchers ran the PCR with 60 Vbeta and 13 Jbeta primers. The assay was immunoSEQ multiplex PCR, and TCRdb's table has in-frame clones only and misses some. Among 150,000 to 200,000 clones listed, about four fifths were seen once. Trimming removed 3 bases at V and 5 bases at J, with 7 bases between. Looked up from germline, CDR1 is DFQATT and CDR2 is SNEGSKA (reference sequence). This CDR3 contains 11 residues. This clonotype originated in a woman aged 18-35 years in good health and CMV-seropositive. The sequenced sample was PBMCs. The rearrangement joins TRBV20-1 to TRBJ1-1; no clear D gene. The CDR3 loop reads CSASRETEAFF. Written as DNA, the CDR3 is TGCAGTGCTAGCCGGGAAACTGAAGCTTTCTTT.